This T cell receptor beta chain was identified in a study of blood T cell repertoires in COVID-19. Which cohort a participant joined came from the clinical history participants gave. Clones were read by immunoSEQ multiplex PCR, and TCRdb kept only the in-frame ones, dropping some. The sample lists 350,000 to 450,000 clones; approximately 89% were seen once. Deletions cut 3 bases from V and 3 bases from J, with 15 bases between. Germline V lookup: CDR1 KGHSH, CDR2 LQKENI. The CDR3 is 15 residues long. The TCR comes from a woman aged 40-49 years who had been exposed to COVID-19. Sequenced sample: PBMCs or T cells enriched from blood (not recorded which). The chain joins TRBV18 to TRBJ2-7; D remains ambiguous. The CDR3 DNA is TGTGCCAGCTCACCGACCCGACTGGCGGACTACGAGCAGTACTTC. Translated, it gives CASSPTRLADYEQYF.